Given below is one T cell receptor beta chain in context. No antigen is known for it. There are 16 residues in the CDR3. Trimming shortened V by 5 bases and J by 6 bases, and 17 bases separated the two germline ends. The data stem from a study of early T cells in non-severe SARS-CoV-2 infection. Background on the study: Bulk RNA isolated from unsorted whole blood underwent sequencing; chains were not paired.

Unique molecular identifiers were affixed to single, distinct cDNA molecules. MiXCR was run by TCRdb on the 5' RACE reads, yielding one entry per CDR3 protein. The sample shows 80,000 to 95,000 distinct CDR3 sequences, about 14% of them seen only once. Findings of the study overall: Private and CD4 specificities were missed by VDJdb matching, skewed to anti-spike CD8.

The chain links TRBV12-3 or TRBV12-4 to TRBJ1-6, with TRBD1 as a possible D gene (5 bases). The source of this sequence is an adult who was a healthcare worker with PCR-confirmed SARS-CoV-2 infection or an uninfected control (not recorded which). The sequenced sample consisted of whole blood. The CDR3 reads CASSGAALRPNSPLHF. The CDR3 region has the DNA TGTGCCAGCAGTGGGGCCGCCCTGAGACCTAATTCACCCCTCCACTTT.